Described below is a single T cell receptor (beta chain) sequence and its context. The antigen this receptor binds is unknown. No much larger clone exists at a distance of one base, and base qualities are not known. This specimen's time point label, interpreted: cycle 2 day 1 (C2D1) of nivolumab. All trial patients had relapsed after autologous stem cell transplantation, with cohorts A, B and C differing in prior brentuximab vedotin exposure. The trial cohort comprised some 60 patients with relapsed/refractory classical Hodgkin lymphoma whose best overall responses were complete response, partial response or progressive disease. Single-agent nivolumab was administered to trial patients in the multi-cohort phase II CheckMate 205 trial. Best overall response was determined by an independent review committee according to the 2007 International Working Group response criteria. Trial PBMCs were collected just before the start of nivolumab (C1D1) and during therapy at cycle 2 day 1 and cycle 4 day 1. After peripheral blood was drawn into 8 mL Vacutainer Cell Preparation Tubes, PBMCs were isolated by centrifugation and then cryopreserved.

This specimen belongs to a study of PD-1 blockade in classical Hodgkin lymphoma (dated by TCRdb to about 2020). Background for the entire study: Nivolumab dosing was 3 mg/kg intravenously every 2 weeks, continuing until either disease progression or unacceptable toxicity. The study used TCR beta sequencing and CyTOF to define a peripheral blood immune signature of response to PD-1 blockade in classical Hodgkin lymphoma. The research as a whole found: The study was limited to a single clinical trial cohort, and causes of repertoire differences, possibly disease activity or prior therapy, remained undefined. Baseline TCR diversity was reported as lower in newly diagnosed patients than in healthy donors, and lower still in relapsed/refractory patients. Lower diversity was observed in patients in whom nivolumab was started less than 1 year after ASCT, and these patients were excluded from later analyses so that confounding by immune reconstitution would be avoided. Baseline diversity similar to that of newly diagnosed patients was observed in trial patients achieving complete response, whereas significantly lower diversity was observed in partial responders and progressors. By C4D1, a significant rise was seen in CD4+ TCR diversity but not in CD8+ TCR diversity (p=0.0027 vs p=0.16), and the rise was most apparent among complete responders (p=0.02).

The Qiagen DNeasy kit was used to extract genomic DNA both from unsorted PBMCs and from the negatively selected CD4+ and CD8+ fractions. TCR beta CDR3 regions were amplified by immunoSEQ multiplex PCR using primers annealing to V and J segments. Amplification bias was minimized using a synthetic immune receptor repertoire, and residual bias was removed computationally after sequencing. Per the source publication's procedure: Repertoire diversity was quantified as the Shannon entropy index using custom Python scripts. Unsorted, CD4+ and CD8+ repertoires were examined separately, except in combined analyses, for which CD4+ and CD8+ sequences were merged in silico. Clonal expansion was defined as at least a 2-fold frequency increase after treatment relative to C1D1, with a pseudocount of 0.5 for undetected baseline clones. Clones with 0 or 1 copy at C1D1 were classified as singleton clones, and clones with 2 or more copies were classified as non-singleton clones. Clones expanded in unsorted samples were assigned a CD4+, CD8+ or unknown annotation through matching of protein sequences in sorted samples from the same patient. Diversity changes from C1D1 to C4D1 were tested in paired samples using Wilcoxon tests. TCRdb obtained this table from immuneACCESS and retained in-frame rearrangements with V and J assigned. These tables miss some clones; where compared with another copy, unresolved V genes account for less than half of the shortfall, and the remainder is unexplained. V and J calls and clone size follow that table, whereas D and trimming were derived from the DNA. For this sample there are 39,000 or so clones; about 88% appear just once. The ten largest account for about 5.9% of the sample.

CDR1 and CDR2, per the germline V gene, are MGHRA and YSYEKL. The trim is 1 base for V and 7 bases for J, with a gap of 10 bases between the germline ends. The CDR3 measures 13 amino acids from cysteine to phenylalanine. The kept DNA is CDR3 alone, 39 bases in frame from the first base. This TCR derives from a human donor with classical Hodgkin lymphoma. Sequenced material: peripheral blood mononuclear cells (PBMCs), taken before the second cycle of nivolumab. Recombination joined TRBV4-1 with TRBJ1-2; matching of 5 bases hints at TRBD1 as the D gene. The bases read TGCGCCAGCAGCCAAGGCAGGGATGGTGGCTACACCTTC. This sequence encodes CASSQGRDGGYTF.